This T cell receptor beta chain is drawn from a study of blood T cell repertoires in COVID-19. Study at large: Donors in the United States, Italy and Spain gave samples during acute or convalescent COVID-19. T cells, B-cell-depleted T cells, or PBMCs provided the cDNA or gDNA that served as material.

Per the authors' pipeline: Amplification with reference gene primers provided the estimates of nucleated cell counts. Libraries were prepared by immunoSEQ multiplex PCR; TCRdb keeps only in-frame clonotypes and omits some of them. From that table come the V and J calls and clone size; the DNA was used to work out D and trimming. The sample consists of some 85,000 clones, 89% of them appearing once. V was clipped by 2 bases and J by 6 bases, with 14 bases between them. Looked up from germline, CDR1 is SGHAT and CDR2 is FQNNGV. The CDR3 consists of 15 residues. The material sequenced was peripheral blood. This clonotype originated in a man in his fifties with acute or convalescent COVID-19. V and J are TRBV11-2 and TRBJ2-1; tentatively, D is TRBD2 (7 bases). CDR3: CASSLYGGARNEQFF. CDR3 sequence (DNA): TGTGCCAGCAGCTTATATGGGGGGGCCCGCAATGAGCAGTTCTTC.